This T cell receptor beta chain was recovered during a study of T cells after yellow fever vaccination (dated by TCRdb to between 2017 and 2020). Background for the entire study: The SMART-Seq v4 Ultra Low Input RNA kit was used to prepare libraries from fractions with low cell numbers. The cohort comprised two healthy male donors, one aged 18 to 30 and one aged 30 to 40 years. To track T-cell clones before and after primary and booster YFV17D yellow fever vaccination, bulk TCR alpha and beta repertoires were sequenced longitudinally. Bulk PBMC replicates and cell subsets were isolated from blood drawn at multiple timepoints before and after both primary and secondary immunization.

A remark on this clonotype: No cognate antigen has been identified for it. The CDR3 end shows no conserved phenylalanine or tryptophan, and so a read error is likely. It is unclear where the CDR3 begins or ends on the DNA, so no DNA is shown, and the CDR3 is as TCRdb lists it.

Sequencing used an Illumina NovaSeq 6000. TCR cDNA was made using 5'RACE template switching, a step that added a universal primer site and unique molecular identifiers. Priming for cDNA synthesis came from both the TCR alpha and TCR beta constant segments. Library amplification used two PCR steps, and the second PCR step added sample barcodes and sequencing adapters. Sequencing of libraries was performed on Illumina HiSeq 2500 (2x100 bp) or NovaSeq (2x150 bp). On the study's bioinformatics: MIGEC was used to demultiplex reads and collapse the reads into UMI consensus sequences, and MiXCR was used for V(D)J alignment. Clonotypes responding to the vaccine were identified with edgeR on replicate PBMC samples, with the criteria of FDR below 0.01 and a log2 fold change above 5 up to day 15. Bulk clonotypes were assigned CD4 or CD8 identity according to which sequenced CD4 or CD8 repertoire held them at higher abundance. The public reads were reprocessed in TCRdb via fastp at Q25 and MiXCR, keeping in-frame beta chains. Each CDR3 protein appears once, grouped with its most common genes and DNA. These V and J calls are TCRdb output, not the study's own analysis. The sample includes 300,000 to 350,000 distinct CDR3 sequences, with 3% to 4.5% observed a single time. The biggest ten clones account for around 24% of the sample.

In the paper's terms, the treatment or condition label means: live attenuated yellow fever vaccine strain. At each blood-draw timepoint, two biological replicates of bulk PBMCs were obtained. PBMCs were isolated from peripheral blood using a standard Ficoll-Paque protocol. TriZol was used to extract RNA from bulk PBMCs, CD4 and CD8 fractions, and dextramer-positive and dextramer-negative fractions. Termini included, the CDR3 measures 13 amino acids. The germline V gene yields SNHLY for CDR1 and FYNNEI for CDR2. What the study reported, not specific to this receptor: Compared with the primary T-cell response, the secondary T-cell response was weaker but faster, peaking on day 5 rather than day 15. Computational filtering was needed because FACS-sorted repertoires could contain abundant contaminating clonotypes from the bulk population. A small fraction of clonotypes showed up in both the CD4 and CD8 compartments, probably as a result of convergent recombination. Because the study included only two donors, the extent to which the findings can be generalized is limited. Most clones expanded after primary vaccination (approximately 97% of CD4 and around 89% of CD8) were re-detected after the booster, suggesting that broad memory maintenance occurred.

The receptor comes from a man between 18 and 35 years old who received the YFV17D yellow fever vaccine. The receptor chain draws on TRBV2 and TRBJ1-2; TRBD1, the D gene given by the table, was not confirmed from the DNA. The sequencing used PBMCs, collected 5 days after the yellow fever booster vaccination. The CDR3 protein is CASSVPGQKLLWL.